A single sample gave rise to the 29 T cell receptor beta chains below, sequenced in a study of blood T cell repertoires in COVID-19. Repertoires were generated with immunoSEQ multiplex PCR, while TCRdb's copy carries only in-frame clones and drops some. The sample contains approximately 10,000 clones, 60% to 75% of which appear only once. The sequenced material came from peripheral blood. Receptors were obtained from a man in his sixties with COVID-19, enrolled during active disease.

The genes are TRBV12-5 and TRBJ1-5; 7 bases fit TRBD1. The CDR3 has 15 amino acids. Germline CDR1 and CDR2: LGHNT and FRNRAP. Germline trimming cut 5 bases from V and 3 bases from J; bases unmatched to any gene: 7. In nucleotides, the CDR3 is TGTGCTAGTGGTCAGTGGACAGGACCCAATCAGCCCCAGCATTTT. This gives the protein CASGQWTGPNQPQHF.

This chain uses TRBV2 with TRBJ1-2; a weak D match, TRBD1 (6 bases). There are 15 residues in the CDR3. The V end was cut by 4 bases, the J end by 3 bases, with 15 bases between. The germline CDR1 and CDR2 sequences are SNHLY and FYNNEI. DNA of the CDR3: TGTGCCAGCAGTGTGGGTGGGGGCGCCTACTATGGCTACACCTTC. This encodes CASSVGGGAYYGYTF.

By share of the sample, this clone is medium-sized. The rearrangement links TRBV19 to TRBJ1-6; unclear D gene. CDR1 LNHDA and CDR2 SQIVND come from the germline V gene (reference sequence). CDR3 size: 15 residues. V lost 0 bases and J 7 bases, leaving 10 bases between the germline ends. The CDR3 nucleotides read TGTGCCAGTAGTATAGACCGGGGTGACAATTCACCCCTCCACTTT. This encodes CASSIDRGDNSPLHF.

V is TRBV7-2 and J is TRBJ2-3, with D possibly matching TRBD2 (6 bases). V lost 6 bases and J lost 2, with 18 bases in between. CDR3 length equals 16 residues. In germline, CDR1 is SGHTA, CDR2 FQGNSA. The CDR3 spells CASRHGSGQLTDTQYF. In nucleotides, the CDR3 is TGTGCCAGCAGGCATGGGAGCGGGCAACTCACAGATACGCAGTATTTT.

The CDR3 reads CATSDRTDRDTQYF. The CDR3 region has the DNA TGTGCCACCAGTGATCGGACAGATCGGGATACGCAGTATTTT. The genes are TRBV24-1 and TRBJ2-3, with a weak D call TRBD1 (6 bases). This CDR3 spans 14 amino acids. Germline V gene lookup returns CDR1 KGHDR and CDR2 SFDVKD. V lost 3 bases, J lost 6 bases, and 12 bases lay in between.

This chain connects TRBV5-1 to TRBJ1-1, with TRBD1 identical over 9 bases. The CDR3 extends over 15 amino acids. Germline V gives CDR1 SGHRS, CDR2 YFSETQ. The V and J ends lost 2 bases and 3 bases, in that order; junction bases with no gene match: 5. For the CDR3, the DNA is TGCGCCAGCAGCTTAGGTACAGGGGGCGACACTGAAGCTTTCTTT. Its protein product is CASSLGTGGDTEAFF.

The sample holds a few counts of this clone. The chain links TRBV11-3 to TRBJ1-2; D is uncertain. The CDR3 consists of 12 residues. Trimming removed 1 base at V and 10 bases at J, with 10 bases between. Germline CDR1 is SGHNT and CDR2 is YENEEA. The CDR3 region has the DNA TGTGCCAGCAGCTTAGGCCCGGGAGCCTACACCTTC. Residues: CASSLGPGAYTF. Looking up the rest from reference TRBV11-3 and TRBJ1-2 gives the full variable domain: EAGVVQSPRYKIIEKKQPVAFWCNPISGHNTLYWYLQNLGQGPELLIRYENEEAVDDSQLPKDRFSAERLKGVDSTLKIQPAELGDSAVYLCASSLGPGAYTFGSGTRLTVV.

The rearrangement uses TRBV24-1 and TRBJ2-1; 7 positions agree with TRBD2. CDR3 length equals 16 residues. J gave up 6 bases and V 4 bases, and 11 bases lay outside the gene matches. Germline CDR1 reads KGHDR; CDR2 reads SFDVKD. For the CDR3, the DNA is TGTGCCACCAGTGACCCCAGCGGGATCCCCACCAATGAGCAGTTCTTC. It translates to CATSDPSGIPTNEQFF.

This clone has only one observation. The V gene is TRBV7-9, the J gene TRBJ2-7; 16 bases line up with TRBD2. V shed 3 bases and J 0 bases; nucleotides not matched to a gene: 8. The CDR3 contains 19 residues. Germline V gene lookup returns CDR1 SEHNR and CDR2 FQNEAQ (reference sequence). CDR3 nucleotides: TGTGCCAGCAGCTTCTCGGGACTAGCGGGAGGGCCATCCTCCTACGAGCAGTACGTC. Its protein product is CASSFSGLAGGPSSYEQYV.

V usage is TRBV12-3 or TRBV12-4 and J usage is TRBJ2-7; D perhaps matches TRBD2 (6 bases). CDR3 length equals 13 residues. V was clipped by 6 bases and J by 2 bases, with 11 bases between them. CDR3 protein: CASSFGTAYEQYF. The DNA of the CDR3 is TGTGCCAGCAGCTTCGGGACTGCCTACGAGCAGTACTTC.

This clone came up a few times. The V and J genes are TRBV9 and TRBJ2-5; D call uncertain. The CDR3 length is 15 residues. Germline assignment: CDR1 SGDLS and CDR2 YYNGEE. V dropped 2 bases and J dropped 7 bases, with 18 bases sitting between them. As DNA, the CDR3 is TGTGCCAGCAGCGTCGGTCCTACCCCTGGTGGGACCCAGTACTTC. It specifies CASSVGPTPGGTQYF.

This clone is classed as medium-sized (0.01 to 0.1%). The J gene is TRBJ2-2, the V gene TRBV3-1 (or the pseudogene TRBV3-2), with TRBD2 matching 10 bases. CDR3 length equals 16 residues. CDR1 and CDR2 (germline): LGHDT, YNNKEL (reference sequence). Germline trimming cut 4 bases from V and 2 bases from J; bases unmatched to any gene: 4. This chain's CDR3 is CASSLPSGGNTGELFF. CDR3 nucleotides: TGTGCCAGCAGCCTTCCTAGCGGGGGTAACACCGGGGAGCTGTTTTTT.

The genes are TRBV7-3 and TRBJ1-4, with unresolved D. The germline CDR1 and CDR2 sequences are SGHTA and FQGTGA. V lost 5 bases and J lost 0, with 7 bases in between. CDR3 length: 14 residues. The DNA of the CDR3 is TGTGCCAGCAGCCAAACTTCAACTAATGAAAAACTGTTTTTT. Its translation: CASSQTSTNEKLFF.

The chain employs TRBV5-4 and TRBJ1-2, with D unclear. The V end lost 0 bases, the J end lost 3 bases, and 9 bases lay between the germline ends. The CDR3 covers 14 residues. Germline loops: CDR1 SGHNT, CDR2 YYREEE (reference sequence). The CDR3 DNA reads TGTGCCAGCAGCTTGGAGTACCCGGACTATGGCTACACCTTC. Protein sequence: CASSLEYPDYGYTF.

The sample holds a few counts of this clone. The rearrangement links TRBV11-2 to TRBJ2-5; TRBD1 aligns across 8 bases. In germline, CDR1 is SGHAT, CDR2 FQNNGV. This CDR3 comprises 12 residues. Trimming cost V 7 bases and J 5 bases; bases outside gene matches: 3. CDR3 sequence: CASTTGVETQYF. In DNA, the CDR3 is TGTGCCAGCACGACAGGGGTGGAGACCCAGTACTTC.

CDR3 sequence (DNA): TGTGCCAGCAGCTTAGAACAGGGGGCAAACTATGGCTACACCTTC. Its translation is CASSLEQGANYGYTF. The chain couples TRBV7-2 to TRBJ1-2, with TRBD1 matching over 9 bases. V lost 1 base, J lost 2 bases, and 2 bases stayed unmatched. The CDR3 is made up of 15 amino acids. Germline CDR1 is SGHTA and CDR2 is FQGNSA.

The chain combines TRBV30 with TRBJ2-7; 7 bases line up with TRBD1. The CDR3 sequence is 15 residues long. From germline, CDR1 is GTSNPN and CDR2 SVGIG (reference sequence). V dropped 2 bases and J dropped 2; count of bases not matched to a gene: 9. CDR3 nucleotides: TGTGCCTGGAGTCGGTACAGGGGAGTCCCCTACGAGCAGTACTTC. Its protein product is CAWSRYRGVPYEQYF.

V usage is TRBV7-6 and J usage is TRBJ2-3, with 7 nucleotides matching TRBD1. The CDR3 consists of 14 residues. Germline CDR1 SGHVS, CDR2 FNYEAQ. V gave up 5 bases and J gave up 1 base; unmatched junction bases: 3. The CDR3 bases are TGTGCCAGCAGCCTAACAGGGGGCACAGATACGCAGTATTTT. Its protein is CASSLTGGTDTQYF.

There are a few counts of this clone. This chain links TRBV18 with TRBJ1-2; 7 bases line up with TRBD1. The ends lost 2 bases at V and 4 bases at J; junction bases unmatched: 7. Germline-derived CDR1 and CDR2 are KGHSH and LQKENI. This CDR3 is 15 amino acids long. The chain's CDR3 is CASSPSRDSLYGYTF. CDR3 DNA: TGTGCCAGCTCACCATCCCGGGACAGCCTCTATGGCTACACCTTC.

The rearrangement links TRBV20-1 to TRBJ2-1; D is undetermined. This CDR3 is built from 11 residues. CDR1 and CDR2 from the germline V gene are DFQATT and SNEGSKA (reference sequence). Between the trimmed V and J ends, which lost 5 bases and 9 bases, there was a span of 11 bases. The CDR3 nucleotides are TGCAGTGCTCGTTTTGGTAGTGAGCAGTTCTTC. This codes for CSARFGSEQFF.

This clone was seen only once. The CDR3 region has the DNA TGTGCCACCCGGGACAGGGGAGGAGAAAAACTGTTTTTT. Amino acid sequence: CATRDRGGEKLFF. The chain couples TRBV10-3 to TRBJ1-4; 10 nucleotides match TRBD1. Germline V gives CDR1 ENHRY, CDR2 SYGVKD. CDR3 length: 13 amino acids. Trimming cost V 10 bases and J 8 bases; bases outside gene matches: 7.

In this sample, this clone turned up a few times. The genes are TRBV7-9 and TRBJ2-7; 10 positions agree with TRBD1. The CDR3 contains 14 residues. The V and J ends lost 5 bases and 6 bases, in that order; junction bases with no gene match: 7. CDR1 and CDR2 (germline): SEHNR, FQNEAQ (reference sequence). The CDR3 coding sequence is TGTGCCAGCAGCCAAGACAGGGGGCAAGGCGAGCAGTACTTC. Its translation is CASSQDRGQGEQYF.

The J gene is TRBJ1-5, the V gene TRBV19; D gene unclear. The CDR3 is 13 residues long. Trimming pared 5 bases from V and 5 bases from J, leaving 10 bases between. Germline CDR1 LNHDA, CDR2 SQIVND (reference sequence). The CDR3: CASSLLGHQPQHF. DNA for the CDR3: TGTGCCAGTAGTCTCCTTGGGCATCAGCCCCAGCATTTT.

Only a few counts were recorded for this clone. The V call is TRBV7-3, the J call TRBJ1-1; 7 bases are a match to TRBD1. The V gene end was trimmed by 5 bases and the J gene end by 3 bases; junction bases not matched to a gene: 12. The CDR3 has 16 amino acids. CDR1 and CDR2 from the germline V gene are SGHTA and FQGTGA. The CDR3 bases are TGTGCCAGCAGCCTGGGACAGCTAACAGAGTACACTGAAGCTTTCTTT. This encodes CASSLGQLTEYTEAFF.

The chain is built from TRBV3-1 (or the pseudogene TRBV3-2) and TRBJ1-2; D is ambiguous. V was cut by 4 bases and J by 2 bases, with 17 bases left in between. The CDR3 runs to 16 residues. Per germline, CDR1 LGHDT and CDR2 YNNKEL (reference sequence). CDR3 DNA: TGTGCCAGCAGCCCAGAAGAGGTGCGTTTCAACTATGGCTACACCTTC. Its translation: CASSPEEVRFNYGYTF.

The chain uses TRBV2 and TRBJ2-2; 10 bases map to TRBD2. The germline V gene encodes CDR1 SNHLY and CDR2 FYNNEI. V lost 4 bases to trimming and J lost 8 bases; unmatched junction nucleotides: 7. The CDR3 totals 15 residues. CDR3 residues: CASSGTSGPNGELFF. The CDR3 DNA reads as TGTGCCAGCAGTGGGACTAGCGGCCCCAATGGGGAGCTGTTTTTT.

The chain joins TRBV18 to TRBJ1-2, with 11 bases matching TRBD1. CDR1 is KGHSH, CDR2 LQKENI, per germline. The CDR3 has 15 amino acids. The ends lost 0 bases at V and 6 bases at J; junction bases unmatched: 3. The CDR3 DNA reads TGTGCCAGCTCACCACCGGGACAGGGGGAGCATGGCTACACCTTC. This translates into CASSPPGQGEHGYTF.

This clone appeared once. This sequence joins TRBV3-1 (or the pseudogene TRBV3-2) and TRBJ1-2; 9 bases match TRBD1. Germline assignment: CDR1 LGHDT and CDR2 YNNKEL (reference sequence). Losses at the gene ends were 4 bases for V and 2 bases for J; bases not matched to a gene: 2. The CDR3 length is 14 residues. CDR3 sequence (DNA): TGTGCCAGCAGCCGAGGGACAGGGAACTATGGCTACACCTTC. Amino acids: CASSRGTGNYGYTF.

The genes are TRBV19 and TRBJ2-3; D is ambiguous. The CDR3 spans 13 residues. Germline values: CDR1 LNHDA, CDR2 SQIVND (reference sequence). Trimming took off 3 bases at V and 0 bases at J, with 4 bases between the two ends. CDR3 sequence reads: CASSMYSTDTQYF. The CDR3 DNA follows: TGTGCCAGTAGTATGTATAGCACAGATACGCAGTATTTT.